The present T cell receptor beta chain was sequenced within a study of T-cell reconstitution after alpha-beta-depleted transplantation in children. Study conclusions and caveats: Surviving recipient T cells and thymic progenitors underlay high day-60 TCRbeta diversity in some patients. Fresh T-cell production supplied most of the T-cell counts and diversity seen one year after transplant. Expanded graft clones, several hundred of them, were reportedly the source of alpha-beta T cells about two months after transplant.

For TCRbeta, the library was prepared with unique molecular identifiers. TCRdb called the PCR reads again in MiXCR, with one record for every CDR3 protein. The sample holds about 120,000 distinct CDR3 sequences, 23% seen once. This clonotype has at least ten counts. Antigen specificity is unknown. CDR1 and CDR2 from the germline V gene are MDHEN and SYDVKM. V was shortened by 2 bases and J by 4 bases, with 11 bases between the two germline ends. This CDR3 spans 14 amino acids. This receptor was taken from a male patient aged 2-10 years who had a stem cell transplant for chronic granulomatous disease, so the T cells may come from the graft donor. J is TRBJ1-1 and V is TRBV28; D possibly corresponds to TRBD1 (5 bases). Material: PBMCs, mostly from graft donor cells, obtained 180 days after TCRalphabeta/CD19-depleted stem cell transplant. The CDR3 sequence: CASSLRGKGTEAFF. CDR3 sequence (DNA): TGTGCCAGCAGTTTACGGGGGAAGGGCACTGAAGCTTTCTTT.